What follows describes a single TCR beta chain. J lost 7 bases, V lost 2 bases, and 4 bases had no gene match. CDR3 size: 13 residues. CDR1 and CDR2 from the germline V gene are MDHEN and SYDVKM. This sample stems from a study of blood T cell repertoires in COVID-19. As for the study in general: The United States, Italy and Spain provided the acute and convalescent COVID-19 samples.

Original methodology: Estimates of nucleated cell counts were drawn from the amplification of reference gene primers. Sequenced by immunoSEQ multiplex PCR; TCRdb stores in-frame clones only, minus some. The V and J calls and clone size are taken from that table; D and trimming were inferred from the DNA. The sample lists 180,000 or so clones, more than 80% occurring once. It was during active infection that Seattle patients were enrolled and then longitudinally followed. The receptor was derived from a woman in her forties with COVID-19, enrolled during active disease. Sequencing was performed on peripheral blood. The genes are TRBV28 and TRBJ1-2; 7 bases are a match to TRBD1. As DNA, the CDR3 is TGTGCCAGCAGTTTAGGGCGACAGGGTGGCTACACCTTC. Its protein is CASSLGRQGGYTF.